Listed here are 30 T cell receptor beta chains from one sample, sequenced in a study of cytomegalovirus exposure and HLA in healthy donors. TCRdb's copy holds only in-frame clones and misses some; the assay was immunoSEQ multiplex PCR. The table has approximately 100,000 clones, almost 90% seen once; the top ten hold less than 2.5%. Sequencing used PBMCs. These receptors were taken from a woman younger than 30 in good health and CMV-seronegative.

The chain couples TRBV7-2 to TRBJ1-2, with 10 bases identical to TRBD1. V gave up 5 bases and J gave up 5 bases; unmatched junction bases: 8. The CDR3 consists of 15 residues. The germline V gene encodes CDR1 SGHTA and CDR2 FQGNSA. The CDR3 here is CASSKGQGDYYGYTF. In DNA, the CDR3 is TGTGCCAGCAGCAAAGGACAGGGGGACTATTATGGCTACACCTTC. Filled out from reference TRBV7-2 and TRBJ1-2, the complete variable domain reads GAGVSQSPSNKVTEKGKDVELRCDPISGHTALYWYRQSLGQGLEFLIYFQGNSAPDKSGLPSDRFSAERTGGSVSTLTIQRTQQEDSAVYLCASSKGQGDYYGYTFGSGTRLTVV.

The chain carries TRBV18 and TRBJ2-5; D possibly corresponds to TRBD2 (5 bases). This CDR3 contains 14 residues. Germline V lookup: CDR1 KGHSH, CDR2 LQKENI. Trimming left V 3 bases short and J 5 bases short, with 13 bases between. CDR3 nucleotides: TGTGCCAGCTCACCCCAGACTACGGTCGAGACCCAGTACTTC. It is translated as CASSPQTTVETQYF.

The chain has TRBV7-9 and TRBJ2-7, with 11 bases lining up with TRBD1. The germline V gene encodes CDR1 SEHNR and CDR2 FQNEAQ (reference sequence). The CDR3 sequence is 14 residues long. The V segment lost 4 bases and the J segment 7 bases; nucleotides outside the gene matches: 6. The CDR3: CASSYRDRGREQYF. For the CDR3, the DNA is TGTGCCAGCAGCTACCGGGACAGGGGGAGGGAGCAGTACTTC.

V gene TRBV18 combines with J gene TRBJ2-1; TRBD2 agrees at 12 bases. After removal of 6 bases from V and 7 bases from J, the junction contained 10 bases not matched to a gene. The CDR3 is made up of 16 amino acids. Germline V gene lookup returns CDR1 KGHSH and CDR2 LQKENI. The CDR3: CASSQQGLAGGNEQFF. CDR3 sequence (DNA): TGTGCCAGCTCGCAACAGGGGCTAGCGGGAGGGAATGAGCAGTTCTTC.

V and J are TRBV9 and TRBJ2-5; TRBD2 aligns across 13 bases. The V gene's germline CDR1 is SGDLS and CDR2 YYNGEE. V dropped 3 bases and J dropped 5; count of bases not matched to a gene: 4. CDR3 length: 15 amino acids. CDR3 sequence reads: CASSAMGLAGETQYF. The CDR3, as DNA: TGTGCCAGCAGCGCCATGGGACTAGCGGGGGAGACCCAGTACTTC.

The chain recombines TRBV9 with TRBJ2-1; 10 bases agree with TRBD2. Germline assignment: CDR1 SGDLS and CDR2 YYNGEE. V lost 6 bases and J lost 8; bases outside the gene matches: 8. The CDR3 length is 14 residues. CDR3 residues: CASTSGGALDEQFF. The CDR3 nucleotides are TGTGCCAGCACCAGCGGGGGGGCTCTCGATGAGCAGTTCTTC.

The V call is TRBV5-5, the J call TRBJ1-1; D may be TRBD1 (5 bases). The CDR3 sequence is 14 residues long. Germline CDR1 and CDR2: SGHKS and YYEKEE (reference sequence). The V gene lost 4 bases and the J gene lost 5 bases, with 15 bases spanning the gap. As DNA, the CDR3 is TGTGCCAGCAGCATGGACACAGGACCAACTGAAGCTTTCTTT. It is translated as CASSMDTGPTEAFF. Full variable domain (rest looked up from reference TRBV5-5 and TRBJ1-1): DAGVTQSPTHLIKTRGQQVTLRCSPISGHKSVSWYQQVLGQGPQFIFQYYEKEERGRGNFPDRFSARQFPNYSSELNVNALLLGDSALYLCASSMDTGPTEAFFGQGTRLTVV.

The chain has TRBV30 and TRBJ2-2; D is ambiguous. CDR3 size: 15 residues. Germline V lookup: CDR1 GTSNPN, CDR2 SVGIG (reference sequence). V was cut by 5 bases and J by 3 bases, with 16 bases left in between. CDR3 loop: CAWAQKAAYTGELFF. In DNA form, the CDR3 reads TGTGCCTGGGCCCAAAAGGCGGCTTACACCGGGGAGCTGTTTTTT.

The rearrangement joins TRBV5-3 to TRBJ2-3; TRBD1 matches 9 bases. TRBV5-3 is classed as an ORF, of uncertain function. CDR3 length: 15 amino acids. The J segment lost 6 bases and the V segment lost 2 bases, leaving 7 bases of the junction unmatched. This CDR3 reads CARSFHRGLGDTQYF. For the CDR3, the DNA is TGTGCCAGAAGCTTTCACAGGGGGCTAGGGGATACGCAGTATTTT.

The V call is TRBV5-1, the J call TRBJ2-7; D is unresolved. This CDR3 comprises 13 residues. Germline CDR1 is SGHRS and CDR2 is YFSETQ. Trimming pared 2 bases from V and 4 bases from J, leaving 10 bases between. CDR3 nucleotide sequence: TGCGCCAGCAGCTTTGGAGTTATTTACGAGCAGTACTTC. Its translation: CASSFGVIYEQYF.

The V call is TRBV5-1, the J call TRBJ2-5, with 7 bases that match TRBD2. CDR1 and CDR2 from the germline V gene are SGHRS and YFSETQ. The ends lost 0 bases at V and 5 bases at J; junction bases unmatched: 13. The CDR3 runs to 17 residues. CDR3 coding DNA: TGCGCCAGCAGCTTGGAGCTAGCGGCCACTGGGGCGGAGACCCAGTACTTC. This sequence encodes CASSLELAATGAETQYF.

V gene TRBV18 combines with J gene TRBJ2-3; possible D gene TRBD2, 5 bases. The CDR3 totals 14 residues. Germline V CDR1 and CDR2: KGHSH, LQKENI. V lost 4 bases and J 2 bases, leaving 10 bases between the germline ends. Written as DNA, the CDR3 is TGTGCCAGCTCACAAGCGGTAAACACAGATACGCAGTATTTT. It yields the protein CASSQAVNTDTQYF.

This clone has a single count. This rearrangement joins TRBV11-1 to TRBJ1-2; no clear D. Looked up from germline, CDR1 is SGHAT and CDR2 is FQDESV (reference sequence). This CDR3 has 14 residues. Between the trimmed V and J ends, which lost 5 bases and 3 bases, there was a span of 13 bases. CDR3 amino acids: CASSPQTGDYGYTF. In DNA, the CDR3 is TGTGCCAGCAGCCCCCAGACCGGGGACTATGGCTACACCTTC.

The chain has TRBV28 and TRBJ1-2; the D gene is possibly TRBD1 (6 bases). CDR1 is MDHEN and CDR2 is SYDVKM in the germline V gene. This CDR3 is built from 12 residues. V was trimmed by 3 bases and J by 7 bases, leaving 9 bases between them. The CDR3 loop reads CASSLGRGGYTF. CDR3 DNA: TGTGCCAGCAGTTTGGGCAGGGGTGGCTACACCTTC.

The chain links TRBV27 to TRBJ2-2; 9 nucleotides agree with TRBD2. The CDR3 runs 18 residues. In germline, CDR1 is MNHEY, CDR2 SMNVEV (reference sequence). With 5 bases clipped from V and 0 bases from J, the junction kept 10 bases outside the gene matches. The CDR3 region is CASSAWGGGDSNTGELFF. The CDR3 DNA sequence: TGTGCCAGCAGTGCTTGGGGCGGGGGGGATTCGAACACCGGGGAGCTGTTTTTT.

CDR3 sequence reads: CASSPTRTDYGYTF. DNA for the CDR3: TGTGCCAGCAGTCCTACCAGGACAGACTATGGCTACACCTTC. The chain uses TRBV27 and TRBJ1-2; a possible D gene is TRBD1 (6 bases). CDR1 and CDR2 from the germline V gene are MNHEY and SMNVEV (reference sequence). Trimming removed 5 bases at V and 3 bases at J, with 13 bases between. The CDR3 extends over 14 amino acids.

This sequence joins TRBV4-2 and TRBJ2-3; tentatively, D is TRBD2 (6 bases). CDR1 and CDR2 from the germline V gene are LGHNA and YNFKEQ. V was pared by 4 bases and J by 4 bases, with 15 bases between. This CDR3 is 15 amino acids long. The CDR3 protein is CASSPRKGEADTQYF. The CDR3 bases are TGTGCCAGCAGCCCGAGGAAAGGGGAGGCAGATACGCAGTATTTT.

The rearrangement uses TRBV11-2 and TRBJ2-3, with D possibly matching TRBD2 (6 bases). The CDR3 is made up of 15 amino acids. The V gene lost 6 bases and the J gene lost 2 bases, with 15 bases spanning the gap. Germline V lookup: CDR1 SGHAT, CDR2 FQNNGV. The CDR3 DNA reads TGTGCCAGCAGTCCGACGACGGGGGTCACAGATACGCAGTATTTT. It translates to CASSPTTGVTDTQYF.

The V call is TRBV7-9, the J call TRBJ2-6; 10 bases fit TRBD2. Germline V gene sequence: CDR1 SEHNR, CDR2 FQNEAQ (reference sequence). V was clipped by 4 bases and J by 0 bases; unmatched bases: 9. The CDR3 length is 19 residues. CDR3 loop: CASSSWGTSGTSGANVLTF. CDR3 nucleotides: TGTGCCAGCAGCTCCTGGGGTACTAGCGGGACCTCTGGGGCCAACGTCCTGACTTTC.

In this sample, this clone turned up a few times. The chain combines TRBV7-9 with TRBJ1-2; D is unclear. The germline gives CDR1 SEHNR, CDR2 FQNEAQ (reference sequence). V dropped 5 bases and J dropped 8 bases, with 15 bases sitting between them. The CDR3 runs 13 residues. CDR3 sequence reads: CASSHPLAVGYTF. Here the CDR3 DNA reads TGTGCCAGCAGCCACCCCCTGGCGGTCGGCTACACCTTC.

This chain joins TRBV7-6 and TRBJ1-5; D is perhaps TRBD1 (5 bases). Germline CDR1 is SGHVS and CDR2 is FNYEAQ. V was clipped by 5 bases and J by 5 bases, with 10 bases between them. This CDR3 region has 13 residues. CDR3 protein: CASSLGGDQPQHF. CDR3 sequence (DNA): TGTGCCAGCAGCCTCGGGGGAGATCAGCCCCAGCATTTT.

The rearrangement links TRBV2 to TRBJ1-5; D unresolved. Germline V gives CDR1 SNHLY, CDR2 FYNNEI. V lost 4 bases and J 0 bases, leaving 7 bases between the germline ends. The CDR3 contains 14 residues. The CDR3 here is CASSVSFSNQPQHF. CDR3 sequence (DNA): TGTGCCAGCAGTGTCTCCTTTAGCAATCAGCCCCAGCATTTT.

The chain has TRBV28 and TRBJ1-2; D remains ambiguous. V was trimmed by 4 bases and J by 2 bases, leaving 14 bases between them. The CDR3 length is 15 residues. Germline CDR1 MDHEN, CDR2 SYDVKM. CDR3 coding DNA: TGTGCCAGCAGTTCCCCGATCAGGTCCAACTATGGCTACACCTTC. Translated: CASSSPIRSNYGYTF.

This chain links TRBV28 with TRBJ1-4; D ambiguous. Trimming took off 2 bases at V and 8 bases at J, with 6 bases between the two ends. This CDR3 is 12 amino acids long. Germline V CDR1 and CDR2: MDHEN, SYDVKM. The CDR3 nucleotides read TGTGCCAGCAGTTTAATCAGGGAAAAACTGTTTTTT. Translation gives CASSLIREKLFF. The full variable domain, its missing parts supplied by reference TRBV28 and TRBJ1-4, is DVKVTQSSRYLVKRTGEKVFLECVQDMDHENMFWYRQDPGLGLRLIYFSYDVKMKEKGDIPEGYSVSREKKERFSLILESASTNQTSMYLCASSLIREKLFFGSGTQLSVL.

This clone has just one count. The V and J genes are TRBV5-6 and TRBJ2-4; possibly TRBD1 for D (5 bases). Germline V gives CDR1 SGHDT, CDR2 YYEEEE. There are 15 residues in the CDR3. The germline V and J ends were trimmed by 4 bases and 7 bases, with 18 bases remaining between them. This chain's CDR3 is CASSEAGSGWNIQYF. CDR3 DNA: TGTGCCAGCAGCGAGGCCGGATCAGGGTGGAACATTCAGTACTTC.

This clone was counted a few times. The CDR3 DNA reads as TGTGCCAGCAGTTTTTTCGACACTGAAGCTTTCTTT. This codes for CASSFFDTEAFF. This chain uses TRBV2 with TRBJ1-1; D remains unclear. There are 12 residues in the CDR3. Trimming shortened V by 5 bases and J by 3 bases, and 7 bases separated the two germline ends. Per germline, CDR1 SNHLY and CDR2 FYNNEI.

The rearrangement links TRBV28 to TRBJ1-2; D is undetermined. Germline CDR1 MDHEN, CDR2 SYDVKM. This CDR3 comprises 14 residues. V gave up 8 bases and J gave up 7 bases, with 20 bases separating them. Written as DNA, the CDR3 is TGTGCCAGCTTTCCCCAGTCCCCGGGTGGTGGCTACACCTTC. It specifies CASFPQSPGGGYTF.

The chain uses TRBV18 and TRBJ2-6, with 11 bases aligning to TRBD1. The CDR3 runs to 17 residues. Germline V gene sequence: CDR1 KGHSH, CDR2 LQKENI. The junction had 5 bases not matched to a gene; V was cut back by 5 bases and J by 2 bases. The CDR3 reads CASSAGTGGTGANVLTF. The CDR3 DNA reads TGTGCCAGCTCAGCCGGGACAGGGGGTACTGGGGCCAACGTCCTGACTTTC.

The V and J genes are TRBV29-1 and TRBJ1-5; 7 bases align to TRBD1. CDR1 and CDR2 (germline): SQVTM, ANQGSEA. This CDR3 has 13 residues. J lost 2 bases, V lost 4 bases, and 2 bases had no gene match. The CDR3 DNA sequence: TGCAGCGTTGCAGGGGGTGGCAATCAGCCCCAGCATTTT. Encoded protein: CSVAGGGNQPQHF.

In its sample, this clone was seen a few times. The J gene is TRBJ1-3, the V gene TRBV7-9, with D possibly being TRBD1 (6 bases). This CDR3 is 17 amino acids long. Trimming removed 4 bases at V and 8 bases at J, with 24 bases between. Germline V CDR1 and CDR2: SEHNR, FQNEAQ (reference sequence). The CDR3 DNA reads TGTGCCAGCAGCTCATTTCGCCCTGGGGGCCTCGGGTACACCATATATTTT. It encodes CASSSFRPGGLGYTIYF.